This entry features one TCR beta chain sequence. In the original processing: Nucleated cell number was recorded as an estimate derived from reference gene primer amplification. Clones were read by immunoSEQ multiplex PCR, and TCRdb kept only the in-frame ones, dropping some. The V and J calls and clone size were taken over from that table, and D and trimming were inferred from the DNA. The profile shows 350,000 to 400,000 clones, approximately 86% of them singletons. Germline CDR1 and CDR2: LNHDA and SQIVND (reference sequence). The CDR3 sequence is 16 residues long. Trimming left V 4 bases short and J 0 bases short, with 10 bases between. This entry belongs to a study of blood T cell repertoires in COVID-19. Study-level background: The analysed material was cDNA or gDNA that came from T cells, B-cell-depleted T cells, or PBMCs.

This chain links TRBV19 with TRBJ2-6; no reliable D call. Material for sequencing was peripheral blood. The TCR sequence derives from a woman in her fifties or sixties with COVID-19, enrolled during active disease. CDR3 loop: CASSRSSFSGANVLTF. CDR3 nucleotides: TGTGCCAGTAGTAGAAGCTCATTCTCTGGGGCCAACGTCCTGACTTTC.